The rows below give T cell receptor beta chains drawn from one sample of a study of blood T cell repertoires in COVID-19. Produced via immunoSEQ multiplex PCR; TCRdb's table is partial and in-frame only. The table shows 100,000 to 110,000 clones, with 88% occurring only once. The sequenced sample was peripheral blood. The source of these receptors is a human donor in a cohort sampled during active COVID-19. Each CDR3 is given with its conserved first and last residue. The D gene is left open where the match is weak. Clone size is stated in some rows and not others, as once, few, many or a class when expanded.

NA once TRBJ2-5 TRBV30 CAWSASQETQYF TGTGCCTGGAGTGCCAGCCAAGAGACCCAGTACTTC
TRBD2 NA TRBJ2-3 TRBV5-1 CASSPKTSGQFTDTQYF TGCGCCAGCAGCCCGAAGACTAGCGGCCAATTCACAGATACGCAGTATTTT
NA NA TRBJ1-1 TRBV5-6 CASSLDGGHYAEAFF TGTGCCAGCAGCTTGGATGGGGGACACTACGCTGAAGCTTTCTTT
NA NA TRBJ2-7 TRBV4-2 CASSQDAAESSYEQYF TGTGCCAGCAGCCAAGATGCGGCGGAAAGCTCCTACGAGCAGTACTTC
TRBD2 NA TRBJ2-1 TRBV20-1 CSASPVRTSGNEQFF TGCAGTGCTAGTCCAGTCAGGACTAGCGGCAATGAGCAGTTCTTC
NA NA TRBJ2-7 TRBV4-2 CASSQEAALQAYEQYF TGTGCCAGCAGCCAAGAAGCCGCCCTCCAAGCCTACGAGCAGTACTTC
TRBD1 NA TRBJ1-2 TRBV24-1 CATSDAGTGTIGYTF TGTGCCACCAGTGATGCCGGGACAGGGACTATTGGCTACACCTTC
TRBD2 NA TRBJ2-2 TRBV12-3/TRBV12-4 CASSSGKGGELFF TGTGCCAGCAGTAGCGGGAAGGGCGGGGAGCTGTTTTTT
TRBD2 once TRBJ2-1 TRBV18 CASSLRGGHEQFF TGTGCCAGCTCACTTCGGGGGGGTCATGAGCAGTTCTTC
TRBD2 NA TRBJ2-3 TRBV6-4 CASSDSLAGETITDTQYF TGTGCCAGCAGTGACTCATTAGCGGGAGAGACTATCACAGATACGCAGTATTTT
NA NA TRBJ2-3 TRBV5-1 CASSLEDSSTDTQYF TGCGCCAGCAGCTTGGAGGACTCCAGCACAGATACGCAGTATTTT
TRBD2 NA TRBJ2-1 TRBV28 CASNGGRAENEQFF TGTGCCAGTAATGGCGGGAGGGCCGAGAATGAGCAGTTCTTC
NA NA TRBJ1-5 TRBV23-1 CASSLPGYSNQPQHF TGCGCCAGCAGTCTCCCCGGGTATAGCAATCAGCCCCAGCATTTT
NA NA TRBJ2-7 TRBV12-3/TRBV12-4 CASSRNFYEQYF TGTGCCAGCAGTCGCAACTTCTACGAGCAGTACTTC
TRBD2 NA TRBJ2-3 TRBV19 CASTPGLAGVGQTDTQYF TGTGCCAGTACCCCGGGACTAGCGGGAGTGGGTCAGACAGATACGCAGTATTTT
NA NA TRBJ2-2 TRBV4-3 CASSLSGTGELFF TGCGCCAGCAGCCTTTCCGGCACCGGGGAGCTGTTTTTT
TRBD2 NA TRBJ2-7 TRBV7-9 CASSLGLANNEQYF TGTGCCAGCAGCTTAGGACTAGCAAATAACGAGCAGTACTTC
TRBD2 NA TRBJ2-3 TRBV5-1 CASSRLAGGRTDTQYF TGCGCCAGCAGCCGGCTAGCGGGAGGGCGAACAGATACGCAGTATTTT
NA NA TRBJ2-2 TRBV6-5 CASISGARVTGELFF TGTGCCAGCATTTCAGGGGCTCGGGTCACCGGGGAGCTGTTTTTT
TRBD1 NA TRBJ1-2 TRBV28 CASSAGGYGYTF TGTGCCAGCAGTGCAGGGGGATACGGCTACACCTTC
TRBD2 NA TRBJ2-1 TRBV7-9 CASSFGLAGGEQFF TGTGCCAGCAGCTTCGGACTAGCGGGAGGCGAGCAGTTCTTC
TRBD2 NA TRBJ2-3 TRBV4-3 CASSQGTSGRDTQYF TGCGCCAGCAGCCAAGGGACTAGCGGGCGGGATACGCAGTATTTT
TRBD1 NA TRBJ2-5 TRBV5-6 CASSRLTGGETQYF TGTGCCAGCAGCCGCCTAACAGGGGGAGAGACCCAGTACTTC
NA once TRBJ2-3 TRBV18 CASSPPTGNTQYF TGTGCCAGCTCACCTCCCACGGGAAATACGCAGTATTTT
TRBD1 NA TRBJ1-4 TRBV11-2 CATRDRGLLGANEKLFF TGTGCCACCCGGGACAGGGGGCTTCTTGGAGCTAATGAAAAACTGTTTTTT
TRBD2 once TRBJ2-2 TRBV3-1/TRBV3-2 CASSPGLAGRTGELFF TGTGCCAGCAGCCCAGGACTAGCGGGACGCACCGGGGAGCTGTTTTTT
NA NA TRBJ1-2 TRBV28 CASSLLQGAYGYTF TGTGCCAGCAGTTTACTTCAGGGCGCCTATGGCTACACCTTC
TRBD2 medium-sized TRBJ2-2 TRBV10-3 CAISLAGASGELFF TGTGCCATCAGTCTAGCGGGAGCATCCGGGGAGCTGTTTTTT
TRBD1 once TRBJ2-7 TRBV28 CASSRESRDRYSYEQYF TGTGCCAGCAGCCGAGAAAGCAGGGACAGGTACTCCTACGAGCAGTACTTC
NA NA TRBJ1-4 TRBV14 CASSPRHGTNEKLFF TGTGCCAGCAGCCCTCGACACGGAACTAATGAAAAACTGTTTTTT